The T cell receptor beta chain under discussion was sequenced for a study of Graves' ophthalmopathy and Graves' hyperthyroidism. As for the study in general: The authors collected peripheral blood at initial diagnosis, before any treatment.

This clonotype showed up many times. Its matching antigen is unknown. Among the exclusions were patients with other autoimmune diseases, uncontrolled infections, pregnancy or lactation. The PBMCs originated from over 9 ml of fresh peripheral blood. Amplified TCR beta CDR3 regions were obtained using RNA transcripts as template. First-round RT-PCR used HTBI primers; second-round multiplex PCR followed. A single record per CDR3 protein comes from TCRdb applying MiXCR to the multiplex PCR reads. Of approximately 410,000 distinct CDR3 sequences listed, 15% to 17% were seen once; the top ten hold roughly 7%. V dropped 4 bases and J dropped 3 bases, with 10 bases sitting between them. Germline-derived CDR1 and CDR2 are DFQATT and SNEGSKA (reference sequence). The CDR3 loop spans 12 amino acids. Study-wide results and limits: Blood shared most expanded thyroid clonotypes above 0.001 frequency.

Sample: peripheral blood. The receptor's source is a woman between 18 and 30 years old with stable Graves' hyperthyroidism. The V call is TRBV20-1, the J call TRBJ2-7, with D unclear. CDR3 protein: CSAINPDYEQYF. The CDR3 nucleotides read TGCAGTGCTATTAACCCGGACTACGAGCAGTACTTC.